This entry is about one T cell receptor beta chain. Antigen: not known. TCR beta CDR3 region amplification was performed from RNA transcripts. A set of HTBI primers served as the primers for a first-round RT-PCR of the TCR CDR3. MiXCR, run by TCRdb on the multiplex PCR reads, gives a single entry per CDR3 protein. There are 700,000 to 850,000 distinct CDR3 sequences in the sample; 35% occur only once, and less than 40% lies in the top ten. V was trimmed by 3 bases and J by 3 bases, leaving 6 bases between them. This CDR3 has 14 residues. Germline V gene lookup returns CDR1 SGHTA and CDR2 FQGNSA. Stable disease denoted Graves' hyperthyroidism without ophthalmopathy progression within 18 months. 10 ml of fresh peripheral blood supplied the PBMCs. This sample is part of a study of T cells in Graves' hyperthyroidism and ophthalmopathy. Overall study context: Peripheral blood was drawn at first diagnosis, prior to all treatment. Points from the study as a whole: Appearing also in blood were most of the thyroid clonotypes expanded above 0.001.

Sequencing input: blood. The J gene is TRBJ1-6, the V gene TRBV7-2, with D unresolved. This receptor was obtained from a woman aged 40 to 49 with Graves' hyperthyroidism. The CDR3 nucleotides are TGTGCCAGCAGCTTGTTGGGCTATAATTCACCCCTCCACTTT. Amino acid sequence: CASSLLGYNSPLHF.